These 19 T cell receptor beta chains were all obtained from the same sample, sequenced in a study of blood T cell repertoires in COVID-19. TCRdb's copy holds only in-frame clones and misses some; the assay was immunoSEQ multiplex PCR. The table includes a few hundred thousand clones, around 90% detected once. Sequencing was carried out using peripheral blood. Source of these receptors: a woman between 55 and 75 years old with COVID-19, enrolled during active disease.

This clone was seen a handful of times. The chain links TRBV28 to TRBJ1-1; 7 bases align to TRBD1. Germline assignment: CDR1 MDHEN and CDR2 SYDVKM. V lost 6 bases to trimming and J lost 5 bases; unmatched junction nucleotides: 3. This CDR3 has 12 amino acids. The CDR3 nucleotides are TGTGCCAGCAGACAGGGGTGGACTGAAGCTTTCTTT. It encodes CASRQGWTEAFF.

CDR3 loop: CASGQRESVFVLAFF. CDR3 DNA sequence: TGTGCCAGCGGTCAAAGGGAGAGCGTCTTCGTGTTGGCTTTCTTT. The J gene is TRBJ1-1, the V gene TRBV5-5; D call uncertain. Trimming cost V 7 bases and J 11 bases, with 27 bases left between them. The CDR3 loop spans 15 amino acids. Looked up from germline, CDR1 is SGHKS and CDR2 is YYEKEE (reference sequence).

The chain joins TRBV5-1 to TRBJ1-6; a possible D gene is TRBD1 (6 bases). The germline gives CDR1 SGHRS, CDR2 YFSETQ. This CDR3 spans 15 amino acids. The germline V and J ends were trimmed by 5 bases and 2 bases, with 11 bases remaining between them. This CDR3 reads CASRIGQPYNSPLHF. DNA of the CDR3: TGCGCCAGCAGGATCGGACAGCCCTATAATTCACCCCTCCACTTT.

The chain carries TRBV12-5 and TRBJ2-3; 11 nucleotides match TRBD2. The CDR3 runs to 15 residues. With V trimmed by 6 bases and J by 1 base, 3 bases remained unmatched. Germline V gene sequence: CDR1 LGHNT, CDR2 FRNRAP. CDR3 sequence reads: CASGTGLAGTDTQYF. The CDR3 nucleotides read TGTGCTAGTGGGACGGGACTAGCGGGCACAGATACGCAGTATTTT.

The chain recombines TRBV28 with TRBJ1-2; tentatively, D is TRBD1 (6 bases). The V end lost 6 bases, the J end lost 4 bases, and 15 bases lay between the germline ends. The CDR3 covers 14 residues. Looked up from germline, CDR1 is MDHEN and CDR2 is SYDVKM. The CDR3 loop is CASRPTTGFYGYTF. The CDR3 nucleotides read TGTGCCAGCAGACCTACAACAGGGTTCTATGGCTACACCTTC.

This rearrangement joins TRBV15 to TRBJ2-7, with D perhaps TRBD2 (7 bases). With 0 bases removed from V and 6 bases from J, the gap between germline ends came to 15 bases. This CDR3 spans 15 amino acids. Germline assignment: CDR1 LNHNV and CDR2 YYDKDF (reference sequence). CDR3 in amino acids: CATSRDPNRGAEQYF. The CDR3 nucleotides read TGTGCCACCAGCAGAGATCCCAACCGGGGGGCCGAGCAGTACTTC.

The chain recombines TRBV6-5 with TRBJ1-3; no clear D gene. Trimming shortened V by 8 bases and J by 1 base, and 9 bases separated the two germline ends. There are 13 residues in the CDR3. Germline values: CDR1 MNHEY, CDR2 SVGAGI. The CDR3 sequence: CASALYSGNTIYF. In DNA form, the CDR3 reads TGTGCCAGCGCACTTTATTCTGGAAACACCATATATTTT.

The V call is TRBV5-1, the J call TRBJ2-5, with TRBD2 matching over 15 bases. Per the germline V gene, CDR1 is SGHRS and CDR2 is YFSETQ. The CDR3 has 16 amino acids. Trimming removed 4 bases from V and 7 bases from J; junction bases left unmatched: 8. The CDR3 is CASSQGLAGGRGTQYF. CDR3 nucleotide sequence: TGCGCCAGCAGCCAGGGACTAGCGGGGGGACGCGGGACCCAGTACTTC.

This sequence joins TRBV10-3 and TRBJ2-5; a weak D match, TRBD2 (6 bases). This CDR3 region has 14 residues. Germline V lookup: CDR1 ENHRY, CDR2 SYGVKD. Trimming pared 6 bases from V and 5 bases from J, leaving 16 bases between. The CDR3 coding sequence is TGTGCCATCAGCGGGACTCCCGGCGGGGAGACCCAGTACTTC. Translation gives CAISGTPGGETQYF.

The chain employs TRBV24-1 and TRBJ2-5, with 11 nucleotides matching TRBD2. This CDR3 is built from 16 residues. Germline trimming cut 3 bases from V and 5 bases from J; bases unmatched to any gene: 7. The V gene's germline CDR1 is KGHDR and CDR2 SFDVKD. CDR3 in amino acids: CATSDPGTSGGETQYF. The CDR3 region has the DNA TGTGCCACCAGTGATCCAGGGACTAGCGGAGGGGAGACCCAGTACTTC.

This clone was observed a few times. The chain joins TRBV18 to TRBJ1-1; no clear D. Per germline, CDR1 KGHSH and CDR2 LQKENI. The CDR3 contains 12 residues. V lost 3 bases to trimming and J lost 5 bases, with 7 bases between them. The CDR3 loop reads CASSPTRTEAFF. CDR3 nucleotides: TGTGCCAGCTCACCCACTAGGACTGAAGCTTTCTTT.

This clone occurred a few times. The V and J genes are TRBV10-3 and TRBJ1-6, with 11 bases fitting TRBD1. The V gene end was trimmed by 6 bases and the J gene end by 9 bases; junction bases not matched to a gene: 4. Germline assignment: CDR1 ENHRY and CDR2 SYGVKD. The length of the CDR3 is 14 residues. The CDR3 DNA follows: TGTGCCATCAGGGGGACAGGGGGACTTTCACCCCTCCACTTT. It encodes CAIRGTGGLSPLHF.

This chain uses TRBV9 with TRBJ2-5; 7 positions agree with TRBD2. The CDR3 has 13 residues. With V trimmed by 2 bases and J by 6 bases, 4 bases remained unmatched. The germline CDR1 and CDR2 sequences are SGDLS and YYNGEE. CDR3 DNA: TGTGCCAGCAGCGTCGGGGGGATGCAGACCCAGTACTTC. Translating it yields CASSVGGMQTQYF.

In this sample, this clone turned up once. J is TRBJ2-1 and V is TRBV11-3, with D maybe TRBD2 (6 bases). There are 15 residues in the CDR3. V was pared by 5 bases and J by 3 bases, with 14 bases between. Looked up from germline, CDR1 is SGHNT and CDR2 is YENEEA. CDR3 sequence: CASSRGIADYNEQFF. The CDR3 nucleotides read TGTGCCAGCAGCCGAGGAATAGCGGACTACAATGAGCAGTTCTTC.

This chain's CDR3 is CASSLTGGDRAQYF. The CDR3 bases are TGTGCCAGTAGTTTAACAGGGGGTGACCGGGCCCAGTACTTC. This chain links TRBV19 with TRBJ2-5; 8 bases match TRBD1. Germline V gene lookup returns CDR1 LNHDA and CDR2 SQIVND (reference sequence). There are 14 residues in the CDR3. Trimming took 5 bases from V and 9 from J; bases not matched to a gene: 11. The entire variable domain, with the rest obtained from reference TRBV19 and TRBJ2-5, is as follows: DGGITQSPKYLFRKEGQNVTLSCEQNLNHDAMYWYRQDPGQGLRLIYYSQIVNDFQKGDIAEGYSVSREKKESFPLTVTSAQKNPTAFYLCASSLTGGDRAQYFGPGTRLLVL.

There are a few counts of this clone. V usage is TRBV2 and J usage is TRBJ1-3, with unresolved D. V was clipped by 7 bases and J by 0 bases, with 7 bases between them. CDR1 is SNHLY and CDR2 is FYNNEI in the germline V gene. The CDR3 loop spans 13 amino acids. The CDR3: CASTIDSGNTIYF. The CDR3 DNA sequence: TGTGCCAGCACCATAGACTCTGGAAACACCATATATTTT.

This clone occurred once. The chain joins TRBV3-1 (or the pseudogene TRBV3-2) to TRBJ1-1, with TRBD1 matching 7 bases. The CDR3 consists of 13 residues. CDR1 is LGHDT and CDR2 is YNNKEL in the germline V gene (reference sequence). The V and J ends lost 6 bases and 7 bases, in that order; junction bases with no gene match: 8. The CDR3 is CASSPRGRSEAFF. The CDR3 coding sequence is TGTGCCAGCAGTCCCAGGGGGAGGAGTGAAGCTTTCTTT.

This clone was recorded only once. Sequence at one end of the junction differs from germline and may be a read error. The chain uses TRBV19 and TRBJ1-5, with 7 bases identical to TRBD1. Germline V gene sequence: CDR1 LNHDA, CDR2 SQIVND (reference sequence). The CDR3 spans 14 residues. As DNA, the CDR3 is TGTGCCAGTAGTATACGAGGGGGCAAACAGCCCCAGCATTTT. It is translated as CASSIRGGKQPQHF.

The chain couples TRBV14 to TRBJ1-2; possible D gene TRBD1, 5 bases. V was cut by 0 bases and J by 6 bases, with 20 bases left in between. CDR1 and CDR2 from the germline V gene are SGHDN and FVKESK. This CDR3 is built from 17 residues. CDR3 amino acids: CASSQDRGRVWGDGYTF. The DNA of the CDR3 is TGTGCCAGCAGCCAAGATCGCGGCAGGGTGTGGGGCGATGGCTACACCTTC.